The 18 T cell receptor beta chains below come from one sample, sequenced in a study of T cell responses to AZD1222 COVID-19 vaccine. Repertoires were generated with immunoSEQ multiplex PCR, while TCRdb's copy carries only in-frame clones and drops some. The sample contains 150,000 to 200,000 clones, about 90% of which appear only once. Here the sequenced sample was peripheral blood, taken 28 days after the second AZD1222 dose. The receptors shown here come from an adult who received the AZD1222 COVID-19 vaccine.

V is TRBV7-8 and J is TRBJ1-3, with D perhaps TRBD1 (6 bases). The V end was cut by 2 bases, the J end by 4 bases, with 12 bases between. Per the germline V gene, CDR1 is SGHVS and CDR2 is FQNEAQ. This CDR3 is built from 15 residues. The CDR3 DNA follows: TGTGCCAGCAGCTTAAGTCCTGACAGGGGAAACACCATATATTTT. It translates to CASSLSPDRGNTIYF.

The CDR3 region is CASSLVSGLTYEQYF. The CDR3 bases are TGTGCCAGCAGCTTGGTCTCAGGCCTTACCTACGAGCAGTACTTC. The V gene is TRBV5-5, the J gene TRBJ2-7, with D uncertain. V lost 0 bases and J lost 2, with 12 bases in between. This CDR3 is 15 amino acids long. The V gene's germline CDR1 is SGHKS and CDR2 YYEKEE (reference sequence).

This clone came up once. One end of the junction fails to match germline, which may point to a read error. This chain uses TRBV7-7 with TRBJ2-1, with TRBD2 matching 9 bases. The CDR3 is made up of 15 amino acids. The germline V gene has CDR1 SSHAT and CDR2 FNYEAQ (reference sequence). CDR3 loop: CASSPNSGGNNEQFF. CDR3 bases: TGTGCTAGCAGCCCGAATAGCGGGGGCAACAATGAGCAGTTCTTC.

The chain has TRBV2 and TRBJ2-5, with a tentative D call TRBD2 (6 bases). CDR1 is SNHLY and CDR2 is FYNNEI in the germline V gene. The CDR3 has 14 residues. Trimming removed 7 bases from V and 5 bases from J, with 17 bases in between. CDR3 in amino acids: CASKNPPGLETQYF. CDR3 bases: TGTGCCAGCAAAAACCCTCCGGGACTCGAGACCCAGTACTTC. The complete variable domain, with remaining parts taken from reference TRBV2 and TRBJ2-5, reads EPEVTQTPSHQVTQMGQEVILRCVPISNHLYFYWYRQILGQKVEFLVSFYNNEISEKSEIFDDQFSVERPDGSNFTLKIRSTKLEDSAMYFCASKNPPGLETQYFGPGTRLLVL.

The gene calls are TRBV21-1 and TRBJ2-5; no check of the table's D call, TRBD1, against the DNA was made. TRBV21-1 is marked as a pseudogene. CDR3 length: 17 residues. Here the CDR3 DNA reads TGTGCCAGCAGCAAAGGGTACGGACAGGGGGTAAGGGAGACCCAGTACTTC. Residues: CASSKGYGQGVRETQYF.

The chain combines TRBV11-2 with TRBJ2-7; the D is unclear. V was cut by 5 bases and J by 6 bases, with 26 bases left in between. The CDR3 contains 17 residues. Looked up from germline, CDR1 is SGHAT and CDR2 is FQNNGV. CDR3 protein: CASSPPDEPSPLGEQYF. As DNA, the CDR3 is TGTGCCAGCAGCCCCCCTGACGAGCCGTCGCCCCTAGGCGAGCAGTACTTC.

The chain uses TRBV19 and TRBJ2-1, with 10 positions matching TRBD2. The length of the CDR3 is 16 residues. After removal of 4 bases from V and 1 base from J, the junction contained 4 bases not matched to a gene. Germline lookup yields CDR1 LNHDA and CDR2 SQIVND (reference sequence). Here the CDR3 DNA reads TGTGCCAGTAGTACCCAGCGGGAGGGATCCTACAATGAGCAGTTCTTC. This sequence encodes CASSTQREGSYNEQFF.

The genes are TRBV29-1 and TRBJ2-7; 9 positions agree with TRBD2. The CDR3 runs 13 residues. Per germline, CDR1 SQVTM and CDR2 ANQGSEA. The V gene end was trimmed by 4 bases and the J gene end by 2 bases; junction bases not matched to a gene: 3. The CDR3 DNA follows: TGCAGCGTTGGGGGCGGGAGGGCCTACGAGCAGTACTTC. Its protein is CSVGGGRAYEQYF.

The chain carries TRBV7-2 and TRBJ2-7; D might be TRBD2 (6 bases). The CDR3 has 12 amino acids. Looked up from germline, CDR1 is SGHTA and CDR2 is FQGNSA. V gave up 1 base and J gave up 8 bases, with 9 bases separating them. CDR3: CASSLGDSQQYF. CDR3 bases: TGTGCCAGCAGCTTAGGGGACTCGCAGCAGTACTTC.

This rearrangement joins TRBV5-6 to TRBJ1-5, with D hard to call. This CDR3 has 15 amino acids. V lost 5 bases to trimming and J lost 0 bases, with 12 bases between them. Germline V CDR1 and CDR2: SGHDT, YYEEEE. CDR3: CASSSKLYSNQPQHF. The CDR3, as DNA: TGTGCCAGCAGTTCTAAGCTATATAGCAATCAGCCCCAGCATTTT.

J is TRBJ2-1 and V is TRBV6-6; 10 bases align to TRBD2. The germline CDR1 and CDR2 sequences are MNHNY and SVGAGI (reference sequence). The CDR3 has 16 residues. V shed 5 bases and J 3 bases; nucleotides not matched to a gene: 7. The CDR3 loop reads CASSAASGSVYNEQFF. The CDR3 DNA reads TGTGCCAGCAGTGCTGCTAGCGGGAGCGTCTACAATGAGCAGTTCTTC.

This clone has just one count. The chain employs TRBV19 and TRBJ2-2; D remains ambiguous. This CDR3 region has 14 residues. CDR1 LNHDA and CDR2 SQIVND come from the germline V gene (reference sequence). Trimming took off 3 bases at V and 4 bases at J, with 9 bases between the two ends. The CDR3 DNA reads TGTGCCAGTAGTATTGTTTGGGGCACCGGGGAGCTGTTTTTT. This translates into CASSIVWGTGELFF.

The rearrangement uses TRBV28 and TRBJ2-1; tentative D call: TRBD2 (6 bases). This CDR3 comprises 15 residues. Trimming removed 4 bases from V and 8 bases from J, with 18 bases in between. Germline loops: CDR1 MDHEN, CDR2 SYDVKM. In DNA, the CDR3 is TGTGCCAGCAGTTCGGGACTCCCCGTGAGCGATGAGCAGTTCTTC. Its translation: CASSSGLPVSDEQFF.

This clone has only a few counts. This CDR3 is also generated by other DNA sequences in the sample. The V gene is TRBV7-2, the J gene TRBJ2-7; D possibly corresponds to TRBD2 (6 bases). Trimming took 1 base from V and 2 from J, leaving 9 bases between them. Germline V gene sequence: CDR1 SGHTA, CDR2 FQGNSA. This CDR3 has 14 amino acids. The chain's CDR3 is CASSLGRGPYEQYF. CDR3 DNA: TGTGCCAGCAGCTTAGGGCGGGGTCCCTACGAGCAGTACTTC.

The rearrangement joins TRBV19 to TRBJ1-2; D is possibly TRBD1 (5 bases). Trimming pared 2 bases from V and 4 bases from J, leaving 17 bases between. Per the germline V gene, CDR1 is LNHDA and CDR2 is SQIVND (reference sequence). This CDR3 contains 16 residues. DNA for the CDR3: TGTGCCAGTAGTATACAAGACAGCCTCCTTGCCTATGGCTACACCTTC. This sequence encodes CASSIQDSLLAYGYTF.

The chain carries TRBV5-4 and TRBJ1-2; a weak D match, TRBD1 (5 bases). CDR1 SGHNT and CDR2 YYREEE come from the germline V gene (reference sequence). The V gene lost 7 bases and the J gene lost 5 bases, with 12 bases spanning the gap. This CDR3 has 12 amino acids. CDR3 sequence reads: CASGQKGYGYTF. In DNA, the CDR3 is TGTGCCAGCGGCCAGAAGGGGTATGGCTACACCTTC.

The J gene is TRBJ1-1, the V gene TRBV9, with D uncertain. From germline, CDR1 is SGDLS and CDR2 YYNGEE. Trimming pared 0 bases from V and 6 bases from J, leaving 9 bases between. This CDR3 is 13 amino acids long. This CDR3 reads CASSVAGMSEAFF. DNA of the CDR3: TGTGCCAGCAGCGTAGCCGGGATGTCTGAAGCTTTCTTT.

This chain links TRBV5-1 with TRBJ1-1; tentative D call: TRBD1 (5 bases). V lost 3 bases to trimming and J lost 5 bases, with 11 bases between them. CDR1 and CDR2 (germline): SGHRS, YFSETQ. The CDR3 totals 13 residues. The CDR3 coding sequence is TGCGCCAGCAGCTCCGTGGGGGGAACTGAAGCTTTCTTT. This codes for CASSSVGGTEAFF. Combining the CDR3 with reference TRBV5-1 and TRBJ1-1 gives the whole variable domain KAGVTQTPRYLIKTRGQQVTLSCSPISGHRSVSWYQQTPGQGLQFLFEYFSETQRNKGNFPGRFSGRQFSNSRSEMNVSTLELGDSALYLCASSSVGGTEAFFGQGTRLTVV.